The 3 T cell receptor beta chains below come from one sample, sequenced in a study of T cell responses to AZD1222 COVID-19 vaccine. TCRdb keeps only in-frame clones here, not all; method: immunoSEQ multiplex PCR. This table has some 150,000 clones, around nine tenths appearing once. The specimen was peripheral blood, collected on day 0 of AZD1222 vaccination. These receptor sequences come from an adult in good health.

This sequence joins TRBV11-2 and TRBJ2-1; perhaps TRBD1 as D (6 bases). V was clipped by 1 base and J by 0 bases, with 19 bases between them. CDR1 is SGHAT, CDR2 FQNNGV, per germline. The CDR3 consists of 19 residues. The CDR3 reads CASSLVAGTSSTSYNEQFF. The CDR3 region has the DNA TGTGCCAGCAGCTTAGTGGCAGGGACATCGTCGACCTCCTACAATGAGCAGTTCTTC.

The J gene is TRBJ2-3, the V gene TRBV4-3; tentative D call: TRBD2 (6 bases). Germline V gene lookup returns CDR1 LGHNA and CDR2 YSLEER. The CDR3 spans 14 residues. Trimming took off 0 bases at V and 4 bases at J, with 8 bases between the two ends. The CDR3 coding sequence is TGCGCCAGCAGCCAAGATACTAGCTCAGATACGCAGTATTTT. This codes for CASSQDTSSDTQYF.

The rearrangement links TRBV2 to TRBJ2-5, with 8 bases identical to TRBD1. V shed 6 bases, J shed 3 bases, and the junction held 6 bases outside the gene matches. The CDR3 is made up of 14 amino acids. Germline V gene lookup returns CDR1 SNHLY and CDR2 FYNNEI. CDR3 protein: CASRYDRGKETQYF. CDR3 DNA: TGTGCCAGCAGATATGACAGGGGCAAAGAGACCCAGTACTTC. The variable domain in full, completed from reference TRBV2 and TRBJ2-5, reads EPEVTQTPSHQVTQMGQEVILRCVPISNHLYFYWYRQILGQKVEFLVSFYNNEISEKSEIFDDQFSVERPDGSNFTLKIRSTKLEDSAMYFCASRYDRGKETQYFGPGTRLLVL.